The present entry profiles one TCR beta chain with its context. Its antigen is currently unknown. 13 Jbeta primers and 60 Vbeta primers were used for the PCR. Produced via immunoSEQ multiplex PCR; TCRdb's table is partial and in-frame only. The data hold 90,000 to 130,000 clones, with around three quarters observed a single time. The V gene's germline CDR1 is SEHNR and CDR2 FQNEAQ (reference sequence). The length of the CDR3 is 16 residues. Losses at the gene ends were 1 base for V and 2 bases for J; bases not matched to a gene: 3. This entry is derived from a study of cytomegalovirus exposure and HLA in healthy donors. The study, taken as a whole, reports: Further analysis was carried out later, and it showed several of the most significant clusters appearing linked to common viral pathogens. Accounts indicate the classifier identified cytomegalovirus status with strong specificity and sensitivity. TCR sequences were mostly rare, though some public TCRs occurred in many donors. Overall, approximately 150 TCR beta chains were annotated as cytomegalovirus-associated.

The material sequenced was PBMCs. This clonotype was obtained from a woman aged 18-29 years in good health and CMV-seropositive. The chain uses TRBV7-9 and TRBJ1-2, with 11 bases matching TRBD1. CDR3 protein: CASSLEDRGLNYGYTF. The DNA of the CDR3 is TGTGCCAGCAGCTTAGAGGACAGGGGGCTCAACTATGGCTACACCTTC.